Below are 15 T cell receptor beta chains sequenced from a single sample in a study of OX40 agonist ivuxolimab in advanced cancers. TCRdb's copy holds only in-frame clones and misses some; the assay was immunoSEQ multiplex PCR. Among some 50,000 clones, approximately 91% were seen once, and the ten largest hold around a fifth. The sequences come from CD4+ or CD8+ T cells sorted from blood, collected in a trial of the OX40 agonist ivuxolimab. These receptors all come from an adult with an advanced solid tumor such as melanoma, head and neck, liver or kidney cancer.

The rearrangement joins TRBV5-8 to TRBJ2-1, with TRBD2 matching over 9 bases. Per the germline V gene, CDR1 is SGHTS and CDR2 is YDEGEE. V dropped 4 bases and J dropped 7; count of bases not matched to a gene: 12. The CDR3 extends over 16 amino acids. The CDR3 loop is CASSPKGGGAINEQFF. CDR3 coding DNA: TGTGCCAGCAGCCCGAAGGGCGGGGGGGCTATTAATGAGCAGTTCTTC. Based on the CDR3 plus reference TRBV5-8 and TRBJ2-1, the full variable domain is EAGVTQSPTHLIKTRGQQATLRCSPISGHTSVYWYQQALGLGLQFLLWYDEGEERNRGNFPPRFSGRQFPNYSSELNVNALELEDSALYLCASSPKGGGAINEQFFGPGTRLTVL.

CDR3 nucleotides: TGTGCCTGGAGTGTACCGTTTCGGGAATGGGGAGAGACCCAGTACTTC. Amino acids: CAWSVPFREWGETQYF. V usage is TRBV30 and J usage is TRBJ2-5; D possibly corresponds to TRBD2 (5 bases). CDR1 is GTSNPN, CDR2 SVGIG, per germline (reference sequence). V lost 0 bases, J lost 4 bases, and 18 bases lay in between. This CDR3 spans 16 amino acids.

This chain uses TRBV19 with TRBJ2-4; unclear D gene. The CDR3 covers 14 residues. CDR1 and CDR2 from the germline V gene are LNHDA and SQIVND (reference sequence). The V end lost 9 bases, the J end lost 6 bases, and 18 bases lay between the germline ends. DNA of the CDR3: TGTGCCAGCCTAGGTTGGGATTCGGGAAACATTCAGTACTTC. It yields the protein CASLGWDSGNIQYF.

The chain links TRBV5-1 to TRBJ2-2, with a tentative D call TRBD2 (6 bases). Trimming took 0 bases from V and 4 from J, leaving 16 bases between them. Germline lookup yields CDR1 SGHRS and CDR2 YFSETQ. The CDR3 totals 17 residues. The CDR3 loop reads CASSLAQVAVGTGELFF. CDR3 sequence (DNA): TGCGCCAGCAGCTTGGCACAGGTAGCGGTGGGCACCGGGGAGCTGTTTTTT.

This clone was found once. The chain has TRBV7-8 and TRBJ2-7; no clear D gene. V was trimmed by 2 bases and J by 3 bases, leaving 14 bases between them. The CDR3 contains 15 residues. CDR1 is SGHVS and CDR2 is FQNEAQ in the germline V gene. CDR3 in DNA: TGTGCCAGCAGCTTAACAGCAGGACCCAACTACGAGCAGTACTTC. This translates into CASSLTAGPNYEQYF.

The V call is TRBV27, the J call TRBJ2-7, with 8 bases fitting TRBD1. The CDR3 sequence is 17 residues long. V gave up 3 bases and J gave up 3 bases; unmatched junction bases: 13. Germline CDR1 is MNHEY and CDR2 is SMNVEV (reference sequence). The CDR3 protein is CASSLAPQGARNYEQYF. CDR3 DNA sequence: TGTGCCAGCAGTTTGGCCCCCCAGGGGGCCAGAAACTACGAGCAGTACTTC.

The chain is built from TRBV28 and TRBJ2-5; 8 bases are a match to TRBD1. This CDR3 comprises 14 residues. Trimming cost V 2 bases and J 3 bases; bases outside gene matches: 2. Germline CDR1 and CDR2: MDHEN and SYDVKM. In DNA, the CDR3 is TGTGCCAGCAGTTTAGGACAGGGAGAAGAGACCCAGTACTTC. Encoded protein: CASSLGQGEETQYF.

The rearrangement joins TRBV2 to TRBJ2-7; 8 positions match TRBD1. The CDR3 consists of 16 residues. The junction had 4 bases not matched to a gene; V was cut back by 0 bases and J by 0 bases. The germline V gene encodes CDR1 SNHLY and CDR2 FYNNEI. The CDR3 DNA is TGTGCCAGCAGTGAAGCCAGACAGGGGAGCTCCTACGAGCAGTACTTC. Amino acid sequence: CASSEARQGSSYEQYF.

Here the CDR3 reads CASNWGEGQWNEQFF. For the CDR3, the DNA is TGCGCCAGCAACTGGGGGGAGGGCCAATGGAATGAGCAGTTCTTC. The J gene is TRBJ2-1, the V gene TRBV4-1; 7 positions agree with TRBD2. This CDR3 has 15 residues. The junction had 13 bases not matched to a gene; V was cut back by 7 bases and J by 7 bases. Per the germline V gene, CDR1 is MGHRA and CDR2 is YSYEKL.

V is TRBV4-1 and J is TRBJ2-1, with D possibly being TRBD2 (6 bases). CDR3 length equals 16 residues. Germline values: CDR1 MGHRA, CDR2 YSYEKL. Trimming shortened V by 1 base and J by 3 bases, and 13 bases separated the two germline ends. This CDR3 is CASSQVRDSSYNEQFF. In DNA, the CDR3 is TGCGCCAGCAGCCAAGTAAGGGACTCGAGCTACAATGAGCAGTTCTTC.

CDR3 sequence reads: CASSEESGWTGLDTEAFF. The CDR3 DNA reads TGTGCCAGCAGTGAAGAGTCTGGGTGGACAGGCTTAGACACTGAAGCTTTCTTT. The rearrangement joins TRBV6-1 to TRBJ1-1; 7 bases agree with TRBD1. CDR1 is MNHNS and CDR2 is SASEGT in the germline V gene. J lost 3 bases, V lost 1 base, and 14 bases had no gene match. The CDR3 contains 18 residues.

This sequence joins TRBV5-1 and TRBJ2-3, with TRBD2 matching 7 bases. Germline V gives CDR1 SGHRS, CDR2 YFSETQ. The CDR3 loop spans 15 amino acids. The V gene end was trimmed by 0 bases and the J gene end by 0 bases; junction bases not matched to a gene: 1. For the CDR3, the DNA is TGCGCCAGCAGCTTGGCGGGGGGAAGCACAGATACGCAGTATTTT. Its translation is CASSLAGGSTDTQYF. Based on the CDR3 plus reference TRBV5-1 and TRBJ2-3, the full variable domain is KAGVTQTPRYLIKTRGQQVTLSCSPISGHRSVSWYQQTPGQGLQFLFEYFSETQRNKGNFPGRFSGRQFSNSRSEMNVSTLELGDSALYLCASSLAGGSTDTQYFGPGTRLTVL.

This clone came up a few times. The rearrangement links TRBV30 to TRBJ2-2, with a tentative D call TRBD2 (5 bases). Trimming took off 4 bases at V and 4 bases at J, with 10 bases between the two ends. Germline V CDR1 and CDR2: GTSNPN, SVGIG (reference sequence). CDR3 length: 13 residues. CDR3: CAWTVAFTGELFF. CDR3 bases: TGTGCCTGGACCGTAGCGTTCACCGGGGAGCTGTTTTTT.

CDR3 sequence (DNA): TGTGCCAGCAGCCAACGACAGGGGGCAGGAGAAGAGACCCAGTACTTC. As protein: CASSQRQGAGEETQYF. The V gene is TRBV7-9, the J gene TRBJ2-5, with 10 bases identical to TRBD1. Germline V lookup: CDR1 SEHNR, CDR2 FQNEAQ (reference sequence). The CDR3 extends over 16 amino acids. Trimming cost V 5 bases and J 3 bases; bases outside gene matches: 9.

The chain uses TRBV11-2 and TRBJ1-1; D is uncertain. CDR1 is SGHAT and CDR2 is FQNNGV in the germline V gene. This CDR3 spans 16 amino acids. Deletions cut 2 bases from V and 0 bases from J, with 13 bases between. CDR3 amino acids: CASSLFSSEVNTEAFF. In DNA form, the CDR3 reads TGTGCCAGCAGCTTATTTTCCTCTGAGGTGAACACTGAAGCTTTCTTT. Complete variable domain (other parts from reference TRBV11-2 and TRBJ1-1): EAGVAQSPRYKIIEKRQSVAFWCNPISGHATLYWYQQILGQGPKLLIQFQNNGVVDDSQLPKDRFSAERLKGVDSTLKIQPAKLEDSAVYLCASSLFSSEVNTEAFFGQGTRLTVV.